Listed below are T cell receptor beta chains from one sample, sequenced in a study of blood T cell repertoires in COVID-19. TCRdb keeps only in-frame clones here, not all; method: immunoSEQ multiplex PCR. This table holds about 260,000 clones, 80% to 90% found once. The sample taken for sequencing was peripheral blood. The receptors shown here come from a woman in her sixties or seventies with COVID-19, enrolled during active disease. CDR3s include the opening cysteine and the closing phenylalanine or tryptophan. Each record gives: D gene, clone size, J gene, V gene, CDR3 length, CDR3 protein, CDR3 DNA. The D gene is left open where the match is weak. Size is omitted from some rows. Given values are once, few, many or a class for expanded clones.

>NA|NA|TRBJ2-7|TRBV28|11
CASSILDEQYF
TGTGCCAGTAGCATCCTGGACGAGCAGTACTTC
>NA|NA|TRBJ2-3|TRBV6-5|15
CASSLDLGGRDTQYF
TGTGCCAGCAGTTTGGACCTCGGGGGAAGAGATACGCAGTATTTT
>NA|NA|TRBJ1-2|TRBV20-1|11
CSAHFNYGYTF
TGCAGTGCTCATTTTAACTATGGCTACACCTTC
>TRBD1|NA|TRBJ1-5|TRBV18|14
CASSPRQGNQPQHF
TGTGCCAGCTCACCACGACAGGGGAATCAGCCCCAGCATTTT
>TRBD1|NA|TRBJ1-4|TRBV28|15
CASSPGDRGNEKLFF
TGTGCCAGCAGTCCCGGGGACAGGGGCAATGAAAAACTGTTTTTT
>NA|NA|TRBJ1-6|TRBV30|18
CAWSVFETGISYNSPLHF
TGTGCCTGGAGTGTATTTGAAACGGGAATCTCCTATAATTCACCCCTCCACTTT
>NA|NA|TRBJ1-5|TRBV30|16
CAWSRPPGVSNQPQHF
TGTGCCTGGAGTCGGCCTCCGGGTGTGAGCAATCAGCCCCAGCATTTT
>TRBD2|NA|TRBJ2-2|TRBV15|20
CATSRGPSSGSSGGTGELFF
TGTGCCACCAGCAGAGGCCCCTCTAGCGGGAGTTCTGGCGGCACCGGGGAGCTGTTTTTT
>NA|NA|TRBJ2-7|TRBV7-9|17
CASSQVNRDTSSHEQYF
TGTGCCAGCAGTCAAGTAAATCGGGACACCTCGAGCCACGAGCAGTACTTC
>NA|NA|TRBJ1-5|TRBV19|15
CASSPGGTLNQPQHF
TGTGCCAGTAGCCCGGGGGGAACTCTTAATCAGCCCCAGCATTTT
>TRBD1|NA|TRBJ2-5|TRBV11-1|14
CASSGTGGWETQYF
TGTGCCAGCAGCGGGACAGGGGGCTGGGAGACCCAGTACTTC
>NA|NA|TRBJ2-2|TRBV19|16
CASSIRAGPNTGELFF
TGTGCCAGTAGTATAAGGGCAGGGCCGAACACCGGGGAGCTGTTTTTT
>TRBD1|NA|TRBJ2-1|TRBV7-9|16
CASSIARDRGYNEQFF
TGTGCCAGCAGCATCGCCCGGGACAGGGGCTACAATGAGCAGTTCTTC
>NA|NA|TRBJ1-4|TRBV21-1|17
CASVPYRDRGYSEKLFF
TGTGCCAGCGTCCCTTACCGGGACAGGGGTTATAGTGAAAAACTGTTTTTT
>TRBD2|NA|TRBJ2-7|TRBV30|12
CACQAGGNEQYF
TGTGCCTGCCAAGCGGGAGGGAACGAGCAGTACTTC
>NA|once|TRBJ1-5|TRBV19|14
CASSIGQGGQPQHF
TGTGCCAGTAGCATAGGTCAGGGCGGTCAGCCCCAGCATTTT
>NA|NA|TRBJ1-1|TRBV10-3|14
CAIRDSSMNTEAFF
TGTGCCATCAGGGACAGTTCCATGAACACTGAAGCTTTCTTT
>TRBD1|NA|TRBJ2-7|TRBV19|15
CASSRGTGIGNEQYF
TGTGCCAGTAGTAGGGGGACAGGGATCGGCAACGAGCAGTACTTC
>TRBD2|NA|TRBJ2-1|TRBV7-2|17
CASSYPHSGSSYNEQFF
TGTGCCAGCAGCTACCCACACAGCGGGAGCTCCTACAATGAGCAGTTCTTC
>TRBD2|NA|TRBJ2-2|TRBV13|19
CASSIRLAGGPRDTGELFF
TGTGCCAGCAGCATTCGACTAGCGGGAGGCCCAAGAGACACCGGGGAGCTGTTTTTT
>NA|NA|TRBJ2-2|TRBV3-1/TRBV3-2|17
CASSQDWAGYLAGELFF
TGTGCCAGCAGCCAAGATTGGGCAGGGTATCTAGCCGGGGAGCTGTTTTTT
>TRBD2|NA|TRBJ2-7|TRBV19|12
CASSTSGYEQYF
TGTGCCAGTAGTACTAGCGGCTACGAGCAGTACTTC
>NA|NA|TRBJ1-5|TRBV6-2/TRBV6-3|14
CASSYSKLGDPQHF
TGTGCCAGCAGTTACTCGAAGCTCGGAGACCCCCAGCATTTT
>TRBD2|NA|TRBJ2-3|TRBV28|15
CASRGAGEYTDTQYF
TGTGCCAGCAGGGGAGCGGGAGAATACACAGATACGCAGTATTTT
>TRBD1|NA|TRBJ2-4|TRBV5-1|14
CASSLAGQGNIQYF
TGCGCCAGCAGCTTGGCTGGACAGGGAAACATTCAGTACTTC
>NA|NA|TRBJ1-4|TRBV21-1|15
CASSTRTALNEKLFF
TGTGCCAGCAGCACCCGGACAGCCCTGAATGAAAAACTGTTTTTT
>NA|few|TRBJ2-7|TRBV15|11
CATSSVYEQYF
TGTGCCACCAGTTCCGTCTACGAGCAGTACTTC
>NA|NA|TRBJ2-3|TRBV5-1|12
CASSLPTDTQYF
TGCGCCAGCAGCCTACCCACGGATACGCAGTATTTT
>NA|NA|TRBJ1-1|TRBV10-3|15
CAISESGQKNTEAFF
TGTGCCATCAGTGAGTCTGGACAGAAGAACACTGAAGCTTTCTTT
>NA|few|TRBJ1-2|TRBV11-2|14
CASSLDRGNYGYTF
TGTGCCAGCAGCTTAGACAGGGGAAACTATGGCTACACCTTC
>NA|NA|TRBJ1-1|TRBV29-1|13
CSVEIQANTEAFF
TGCAGCGTTGAAATACAGGCGAACACTGAAGCTTTCTTT
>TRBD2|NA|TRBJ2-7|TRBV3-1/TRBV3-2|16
CASSPRTSGSWYEQYF
TGTGCCAGCAGCCCCCGGACTAGCGGGAGTTGGTACGAGCAGTACTTC
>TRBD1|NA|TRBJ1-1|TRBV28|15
CASTSRQGRNTEAFF
TGTGCCAGCACCTCAAGACAGGGACGGAACACTGAAGCTTTCTTT
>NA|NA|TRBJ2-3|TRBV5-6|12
CASSLSRTGISF
TGTGCCAGCAGCTTGTCTCGGACCGGGATCTCCTTT
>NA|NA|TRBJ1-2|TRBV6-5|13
CASRIDSNYGYTF
TGTGCCAGCAGAATCGACAGTAACTATGGCTACACCTTC
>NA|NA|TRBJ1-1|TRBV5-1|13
CASSLARGLEAFF
TGCGCCAGCAGCTTGGCCCGGGGTCTAGAGGCTTTCTTT
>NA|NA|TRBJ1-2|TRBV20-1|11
CSAIQGSGYTF
TGCAGTGCTATTCAGGGTTCTGGCTACACCTTC
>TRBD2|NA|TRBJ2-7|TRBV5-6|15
CASSFEAGWFSEQYF
TGTGCCAGCAGCTTTGAAGCGGGATGGTTCTCCGAGCAGTACTTC
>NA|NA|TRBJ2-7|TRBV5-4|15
CASSLDYSSSHEQYF
TGTGCCAGCAGCTTGGACTATTCTAGCTCCCACGAGCAGTACTTC
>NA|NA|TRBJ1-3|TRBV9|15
CASSVDASSGNTIYF
TGTGCCAGCAGCGTAGACGCCAGCTCTGGAAACACCATATATTTT
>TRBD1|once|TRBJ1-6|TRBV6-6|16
CASSPPRQGRNSPLHF
TGTGCCAGCAGTCCCCCAAGACAGGGAAGAAATTCACCCCTCCACTTT
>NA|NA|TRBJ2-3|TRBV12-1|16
CASSPRLAGVPDTQYF
TGTGCCAGCAGCCCCAGACTAGCGGGAGTGCCAGATACGCAGTATTTT
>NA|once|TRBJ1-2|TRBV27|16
CASSIYRDGGTYGYTF
TGTGCCAGCAGTATCTACCGGGACGGGGGGACCTATGGCTACACCTTC
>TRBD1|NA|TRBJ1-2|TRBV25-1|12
CASWQGAGGYTF
TGTGCCAGCTGGCAGGGGGCAGGTGGCTACACCTTC
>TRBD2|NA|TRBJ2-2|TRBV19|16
CASSIFGGRNTGELFF
TGTGCCAGTAGTATATTCGGCGGGAGGAACACCGGGGAGCTGTTTTTT
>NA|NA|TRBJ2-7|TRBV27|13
CASRDSGLYEQYF
TGTGCCAGCAGGGACAGCGGACTCTACGAGCAGTACTTC
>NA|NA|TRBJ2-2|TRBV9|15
CASSVDPGDTGELFF
TGTGCCAGCAGCGTAGATCCCGGGGATACCGGGGAGCTGTTTTTT
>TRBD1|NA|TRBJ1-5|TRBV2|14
CASSDDRGSQPQHF
TGTGCCAGCAGTGATGACAGGGGAAGTCAGCCCCAGCATTTT
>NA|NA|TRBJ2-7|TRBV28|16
CASSFPLSGRIYEQYF
TGTGCCAGCAGTTTCCCTCTGTCAGGGCGGATTTACGAGCAGTACTTC
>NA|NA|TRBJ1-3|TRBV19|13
CASSTPTGNTIYF
TGTGCCAGTAGTACCCCTACTGGAAACACCATATATTTT
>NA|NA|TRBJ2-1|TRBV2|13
CASSPGQHNEQFF
TGTGCCAGCAGCCCGGGACAACACAATGAGCAGTTCTTC
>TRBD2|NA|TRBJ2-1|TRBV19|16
CASSQSGRSSYNEQFF
TGTGCCAGTTCCCAGAGCGGGAGATCCTCCTACAATGAGCAGTTCTTC
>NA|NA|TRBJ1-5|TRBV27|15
CASRPIQGASQPQHF
TGTGCCAGCAGACCCATACAGGGTGCGAGTCAGCCCCAGCATTTT
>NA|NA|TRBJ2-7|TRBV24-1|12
CATSDSRSEQYF
TGTGCCACCAGTGATTCGAGGAGCGAGCAGTACTTC
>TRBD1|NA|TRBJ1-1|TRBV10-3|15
CAISTPTGTHTEAFF
TGTGCCATCAGCACTCCGACAGGGACCCACACTGAAGCTTTCTTT
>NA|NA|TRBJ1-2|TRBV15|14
CATSRGISGNGYTF
TGTGCCACCAGCAGAGGGATCAGCGGGAATGGCTACACCTTC
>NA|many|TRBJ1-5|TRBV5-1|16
CASSLGEGEWGQPQHF
TGCGCCAGCAGCTTGGGGGAGGGGGAATGGGGTCAGCCCCAGCATTTT
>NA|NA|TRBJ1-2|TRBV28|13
CASSASGYYGYTF
TGTGCCAGCAGTGCCTCAGGTTACTATGGCTACACCTTC
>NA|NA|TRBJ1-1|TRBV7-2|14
CASSLDSGRTEAFF
TGTGCCAGCAGCTTAGATTCGGGGAGGACTGAAGCTTTCTTT